A single T cell receptor beta chain is shown here with its context. Its antigen is unknown. The data were obtained in a study of OX40 agonist ivuxolimab in advanced cancers. Study details: Cancers in dose escalation were hepatocellular, melanoma, renal cell and head and neck.

Repertoires were generated with immunoSEQ multiplex PCR, while TCRdb's copy carries only in-frame clones and drops some. The data hold 45,000 to 70,000 clones, with almost 90% observed a single time. The study's findings and limits: The work left the antigen specificity of expanded peripheral T cells undetermined.

Here the sequenced sample was CD4+ or CD8+ T cells sorted from blood, taken in a trial of the OX40 agonist ivuxolimab. The clonotype originates from an adult with an advanced solid tumor such as melanoma, head and neck, liver or kidney cancer.

CDR3 sequence reads: CAWSPVLGEQFF. The CDR3 nucleotides are TGTGCCTGGAGTCCAGTACTCGGTGAGCAGTTCTTC. The chain combines TRBV30 with TRBJ2-1, with D uncertain. CDR1 and CDR2 (germline): GTSNPN, SVGIG (reference sequence). Trimming shortened V by 2 bases and J by 9 bases, and 11 bases separated the two germline ends. This CDR3 comprises 12 residues. Full variable domain (missing parts from reference TRBV30 and TRBJ2-1): SQTIHQWPATLVQPVGSPLSLECTVEGTSNPNLYWYRQAAGRGLQLLFYSVGIGQISSEVPQNLSASRPQDRQFILSSKKLLLSDSGFYLCAWSPVLGEQFFGPGTRLTVL.